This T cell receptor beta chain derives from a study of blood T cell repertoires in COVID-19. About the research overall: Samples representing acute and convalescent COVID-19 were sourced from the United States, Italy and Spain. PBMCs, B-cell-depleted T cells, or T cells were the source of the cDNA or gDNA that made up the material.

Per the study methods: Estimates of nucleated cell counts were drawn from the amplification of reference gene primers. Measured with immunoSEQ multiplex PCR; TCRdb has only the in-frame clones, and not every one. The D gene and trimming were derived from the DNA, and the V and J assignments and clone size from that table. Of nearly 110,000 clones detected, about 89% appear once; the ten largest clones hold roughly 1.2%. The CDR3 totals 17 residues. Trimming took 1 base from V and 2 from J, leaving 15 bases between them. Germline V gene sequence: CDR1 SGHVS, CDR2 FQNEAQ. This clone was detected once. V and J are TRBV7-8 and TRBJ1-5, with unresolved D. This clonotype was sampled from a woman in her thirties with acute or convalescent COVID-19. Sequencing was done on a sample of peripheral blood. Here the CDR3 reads CASSLVGRPSGNQPQHF. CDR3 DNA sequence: TGTGCCAGCAGCTTAGTCGGGAGGCCTAGCGGCAATCAGCCCCAGCATTTT.